The rows below give T cell receptor beta chains drawn from one sample of a study of Ad26.COV2.S vaccination and SARS-CoV-2 variants. Assay used: immunoSEQ multiplex PCR; TCRdb lists only in-frame clones, some missing. The sample has about 430,000 clones, approximately 90% seen once. The sample in question was peripheral blood, obtained in a trial of Ad26.COV2.S vaccine versus placebo. The source of these receptors is a person between 18 and 60 years old who received the Ad26.COV2.S COVID-19 vaccine or a placebo. CDR3s include the opening cysteine and the closing phenylalanine or tryptophan. A D gene is named only where the DNA matches it firmly. Some rows mark clone size as missing; the rest say once, few, many or name a class of expanded clone.

DNA: TGTGCCAGCAGCTTGATTTCCGGGGAGCTGTTTTTT
CDR3: CASSLISGELFF
V: TRBV5-4
J: TRBJ2-2
D: NA
size: once

DNA: TGTGCCAGCTCACCACCGGGTCAAACCGGGAAGCAGTTCTTC
CDR3: CASSPPGQTGKQFF
V: TRBV18
J: TRBJ2-1
D: NA
size: NA

DNA: TGTGCCAGCACCTCAAACACTAGGGCCTACGAGCAGTACTTC
CDR3: CASTSNTRAYEQYF
V: TRBV7-2
J: TRBJ2-7
D: NA
size: few

DNA: TGTGCCAGCAGCCAAGGCGCCGAATCCTATAATTCACCCCTCCACTTT
CDR3: CASSQGAESYNSPLHF
V: TRBV3-1/TRBV3-2
J: TRBJ1-6
D: NA
size: NA

DNA: TGTGCCACCAGCAGAGATCGAACTAGCGGGAGTGGGTCCTACGAGCAGTACTTC
CDR3: CATSRDRTSGSGSYEQYF
V: TRBV15
J: TRBJ2-7
D: TRBD2
size: NA

DNA: TGTGCCAGCAGCAAAGACTGGAGCTCCTACAATGAGCAGTTCTTC
CDR3: CASSKDWSSYNEQFF
V: TRBV7-9
J: TRBJ2-1
D: NA
size: NA

DNA: TGTGCCAGCAGCTTAGATAGCGGGAGATACAATGAGCAGTTCTTC
CDR3: CASSLDSGRYNEQFF
V: TRBV7-6
J: TRBJ2-1
D: TRBD2
size: NA

DNA: TGTGCCAGCAGGACGACAGGGGGAAAGACTGAAGCTTTCTTT
CDR3: CASRTTGGKTEAFF
V: TRBV6-5
J: TRBJ1-1
D: TRBD1
size: NA

DNA: TGTGCCAGCAGTTTATGGGGAACAGGGGGCAGGAATTCACCCCTCCACTTT
CDR3: CASSLWGTGGRNSPLHF
V: TRBV27
J: TRBJ1-6
D: TRBD1
size: NA

DNA: TGTGCCAGCAGTGCTGGGGCCTACGAGCAGTACTTC
CDR3: CASSAGAYEQYF
V: TRBV27
J: TRBJ2-7
D: NA
size: NA

DNA: TGTGCCAGCAGCCCCCGGGGCAGGGCCACTGAAGCTTTCTTT
CDR3: CASSPRGRATEAFF
V: TRBV7-8
J: TRBJ1-1
D: NA
size: NA

DNA: TGTGCCAGCAGCCCTGACAGGGGCAACGAAAAACTGTTTTTT
CDR3: CASSPDRGNEKLFF
V: TRBV7-2
J: TRBJ1-4
D: TRBD1
size: NA

DNA: TGCGCCAGCAGCTTGGTATCCTTGACCCAAGAGACCCAGTACTTC
CDR3: CASSLVSLTQETQYF
V: TRBV5-1
J: TRBJ2-5
D: NA
size: NA

DNA: TGTGCCACCAGGGACAGGGGAAACTATGGCTACACCTTC
CDR3: CATRDRGNYGYTF
V: TRBV15
J: TRBJ1-2
D: TRBD1
size: NA

DNA: TGTGCCAGCAGTTTATATGCTGGGGTGACCTACGAGCAGTACTTC
CDR3: CASSLYAGVTYEQYF
V: TRBV28
J: TRBJ2-7
D: NA
size: NA

DNA: TGTGCCAGCAGCTTAGATCCCCCCCTAGCGGGAACCACCTACGAGCAGTACTTC
CDR3: CASSLDPPLAGTTYEQYF
V: TRBV11-2
J: TRBJ2-7
D: TRBD2
size: NA

DNA: TGTGCCACCAGTCTCTCCCGGGGCGGGGGTCAGCCCCAGCATTTT
CDR3: CATSLSRGGGQPQHF
V: TRBV6-2/TRBV6-3
J: TRBJ1-5
D: NA
size: NA

DNA: TGTGCCAGTAGTCGGATAAGTGGTGCAACTAATGAAAAACTGTTTTTT
CDR3: CASSRISGATNEKLFF
V: TRBV19
J: TRBJ1-4
D: NA
size: NA

DNA: TGCGCCAGCAGCCAAGGGAGCGGAGCCTACAATGAGCAGTTCTTC
CDR3: CASSQGSGAYNEQFF
V: TRBV4-3
J: TRBJ2-1
D: NA
size: NA

DNA: TGCGCCAGCAGCCAACCCGCTGCGGGAGTGCTCAATGAGCAGTTCTTC
CDR3: CASSQPAAGVLNEQFF
V: TRBV4-1
J: TRBJ2-1
D: TRBD2
size: NA

DNA: TGTGCCATCAGTGTCTCGGCTAGCGGATCCTACGAGCAGTACTTC
CDR3: CAISVSASGSYEQYF
V: TRBV10-3
J: TRBJ2-7
D: TRBD2
size: NA

DNA: TGTGCCAGCAGCTTGGACAGTTCAGACGAGCAGTACTTC
CDR3: CASSLDSSDEQYF
V: TRBV5-6
J: TRBJ2-7
D: NA
size: NA

DNA: TGTGCCAGCAGTCACCCGTCGGGAGACTACAATGAGCAGTTCTTC
CDR3: CASSHPSGDYNEQFF
V: TRBV5-8
J: TRBJ2-1
D: NA
size: NA

DNA: TGTGCCAGCAGTGCCCGCGAGGCGGAGACCCAGTACTTC
CDR3: CASSAREAETQYF
V: TRBV2
J: TRBJ2-5
D: NA
size: NA

DNA: TGCGCCAGCAGCTTGGCAGGGCTAGCGGCAAGCACAGATACGCAGTATTTT
CDR3: CASSLAGLAASTDTQYF
V: TRBV5-1
J: TRBJ2-3
D: TRBD2
size: NA

DNA: TGTGCCAGCTCACCCCCACTAGCGGGAGACTGGATCAACAATGAGCAGTTCTTC
CDR3: CASSPPLAGDWINNEQFF
V: TRBV18
J: TRBJ2-1
D: TRBD2
size: NA

DNA: TGTGCCAGCAGTCGAAGAGTGGGAAACTATGGCTACACCTTC
CDR3: CASSRRVGNYGYTF
V: TRBV28
J: TRBJ1-2
D: NA
size: NA

DNA: TGTGCCAGCAGGGCAGGCGTTGATGGCTACACCTTC
CDR3: CASRAGVDGYTF
V: TRBV2
J: TRBJ1-2
D: NA
size: NA

DNA: TGTGCCAGCAGTACAAACCCCGGGACTAGCGGGAGGACAGATACGCAGTATTTT
CDR3: CASSTNPGTSGRTDTQYF
V: TRBV25-1
J: TRBJ2-3
D: TRBD2
size: NA

DNA: TGTGCCAGCAGCAAAGTCAGGAAGGTCTCAGGCTCCTACAATGAGCAGTTCTTC
CDR3: CASSKVRKVSGSYNEQFF
V: TRBV21-1
J: TRBJ2-1
D: NA
size: NA

DNA: TGTGCCAGCAGCCAAGAGAATTGGGGCGGGGACACAGATACGCAGTATTTT
CDR3: CASSQENWGGDTDTQYF
V: TRBV14
J: TRBJ2-3
D: NA
size: NA

DNA: TGTGCCAGTAGTATTCCCCAGGGAGGTACGCAGTATTTT
CDR3: CASSIPQGGTQYF
V: TRBV19
J: TRBJ2-3
D: NA
size: NA

DNA: TGTGCCAGCAGCTTTTCAGGGGGCAATGAGCAGTTCTTC
CDR3: CASSFSGGNEQFF
V: TRBV11-2
J: TRBJ2-1
D: TRBD1
size: NA

DNA: TGTGCCAGCTCACCATACAGCTCCTACGAGCAGTACTTC
CDR3: CASSPYSSYEQYF
V: TRBV18
J: TRBJ2-7
D: NA
size: NA

DNA: TGTGCCAGCAGCTTGGTCAGGGGAGGGACTGAAGCTTTCTTT
CDR3: CASSLVRGGTEAFF
V: TRBV5-5
J: TRBJ1-1
D: NA
size: NA

DNA: TGTGCCTGGAGTGAAATCGGACAGGGCGAGCAGTACTTC
CDR3: CAWSEIGQGEQYF
V: TRBV30
J: TRBJ2-7
D: TRBD1
size: once

DNA: TGCGCCAGCAGTGAGAGGCTAGACAGGGAGCAAGAGACCCAGTACTTC
CDR3: CASSERLDREQETQYF
V: TRBV10-1
J: TRBJ2-5
D: TRBD1
size: NA

DNA: TGCGCCAGCAGTTTGGTTCCCACCGGGGAGCTGTTTTTT
CDR3: CASSLVPTGELFF
V: TRBV5-1
J: TRBJ2-2
D: NA
size: NA

DNA: TGCGCCAGCAGCACAGGACAGGGGAACACTGAAGCTTTCTTT
CDR3: CASSTGQGNTEAFF
V: TRBV4-3
J: TRBJ1-1
D: TRBD1
size: NA

DNA: TGCAGTGCTAGTGCACAGCCGAATCAGCCCCAGCATTTT
CDR3: CSASAQPNQPQHF
V: TRBV20-1
J: TRBJ1-5
D: NA
size: NA

DNA: TGCGCCAGCAGCTTGGAATTCAGGGATGAGACCCAGTACTTC
CDR3: CASSLEFRDETQYF
V: TRBV5-1
J: TRBJ2-5
D: NA
size: NA

DNA: TGTGCCAGCAGCAAAGCCCGGGGCTCGACTGGATATAATTCACCCCTCCACTTT
CDR3: CASSKARGSTGYNSPLHF
V: TRBV21-1
J: TRBJ1-6
D: NA
size: NA

DNA: TGTGCCAGCAGCCAAGGATTATACAGGGTTCGGGGAAACAATGAGCAGTTCTTC
CDR3: CASSQGLYRVRGNNEQFF
V: TRBV3-1/TRBV3-2
J: TRBJ2-1
D: NA
size: NA

DNA: TGTGCCAGCAGCAAGGGGGTCGTCCGCTCCTACGAGCAGTACTTC
CDR3: CASSKGVVRSYEQYF
V: TRBV7-8
J: TRBJ2-7
D: NA
size: once

DNA: TGTGCCAGCAGGAGGGAGCGGGAGTCAGATGAGCAGTTCTTC
CDR3: CASRRERESDEQFF
V: TRBV2
J: TRBJ2-1
D: TRBD2
size: NA

DNA: TGTGCCAGCAGCCACGATACAGTCGGCTCGGGAAACACCATATATTTT
CDR3: CASSHDTVGSGNTIYF
V: TRBV14
J: TRBJ1-3
D: NA
size: NA

DNA: TGCGCCAGCAGCCAAACCGGACAGGGGGCTCGCCGGGCTTTCTTT
CDR3: CASSQTGQGARRAFF
V: TRBV10-1
J: TRBJ1-1
D: TRBD1
size: NA

DNA: TGTGCCAGCAGTCACAGGGCCAATCAGCCCCAGCATTTT
CDR3: CASSHRANQPQHF
V: TRBV3-1/TRBV3-2
J: TRBJ1-5
D: NA
size: few

DNA: TGTGCCAGCAGTTCTTACACTGGGCAAGAGACCCAGTACTTC
CDR3: CASSSYTGQETQYF
V: TRBV6-2/TRBV6-3
J: TRBJ2-5
D: NA
size: NA

DNA: TGTGCCAGCAGTAGGACTAGCGATTCCCTCTACAATGAGCAGTTCTTC
CDR3: CASSRTSDSLYNEQFF
V: TRBV27
J: TRBJ2-1
D: TRBD2
size: NA

DNA: TGCGCCAGCAGCTGGCGGGGACTAGCGGGACATGAGCAGTACTTC
CDR3: CASSWRGLAGHEQYF
V: TRBV5-1
J: TRBJ2-7
D: TRBD2
size: NA

DNA: TGTGCCAGTGACCGGGACAGGGGATACGAGCAGTACTTC
CDR3: CASDRDRGYEQYF
V: TRBV19
J: TRBJ2-7
D: TRBD1
size: NA

DNA: TGTGCCACCAGCGGCCAGGGAAGAGAAAAACTGTTTTTT
CDR3: CATSGQGREKLFF
V: TRBV15
J: TRBJ1-4
D: NA
size: NA

DNA: TGTGCCAGCAGCCCGGGGGGGACTCCTGGAAACACCATATATTTT
CDR3: CASSPGGTPGNTIYF
V: TRBV4-2
J: TRBJ1-3
D: NA
size: NA

DNA: TGCGCCAGCAGCCCTCGGCGGGAGGGGGCCTACAATGAGCAGTTCTTC
CDR3: CASSPRREGAYNEQFF
V: TRBV5-1
J: TRBJ2-1
D: TRBD2
size: NA

DNA: TGTGCCAGTAGTATAGGTGGGAGCCGGGTCAATGAGCAGTTCTTC
CDR3: CASSIGGSRVNEQFF
V: TRBV19
J: TRBJ2-1
D: NA
size: NA

DNA: TGTGCCAGCAGCTCGGGACAAGATAGCAATCAGCCCCAGCATTTT
CDR3: CASSSGQDSNQPQHF
V: TRBV6-2/TRBV6-3
J: TRBJ1-5
D: NA
size: NA

DNA: TGTGCCAGCAGCCCTTTCGATGGGTCCAACACCGGGGAGCTGTTTTTT
CDR3: CASSPFDGSNTGELFF
V: TRBV9
J: TRBJ2-2
D: NA
size: NA

DNA: TGCGCCAGCAGCTTGGCCGCCGGACCCGTAGAGACCCAGTACTTC
CDR3: CASSLAAGPVETQYF
V: TRBV5-1
J: TRBJ2-5
D: NA
size: NA

DNA: TGTGCCAGCAGCCCGGGGGGAGCTGGGGCCAACGTCCTGACTTTC
CDR3: CASSPGGAGANVLTF
V: TRBV11-3
J: TRBJ2-6
D: TRBD2
size: NA